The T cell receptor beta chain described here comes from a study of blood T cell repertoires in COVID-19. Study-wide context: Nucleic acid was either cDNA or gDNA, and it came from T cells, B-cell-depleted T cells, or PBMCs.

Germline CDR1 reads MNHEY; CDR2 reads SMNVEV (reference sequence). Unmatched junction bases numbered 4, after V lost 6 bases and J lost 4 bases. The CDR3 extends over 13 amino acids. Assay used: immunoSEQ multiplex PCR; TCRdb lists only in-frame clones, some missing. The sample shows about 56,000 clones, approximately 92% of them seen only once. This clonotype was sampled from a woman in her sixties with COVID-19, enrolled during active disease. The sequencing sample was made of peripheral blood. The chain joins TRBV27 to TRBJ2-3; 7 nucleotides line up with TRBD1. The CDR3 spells CASSRGTADTQYF. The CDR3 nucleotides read TGTGCCAGCAGCCGAGGGACAGCAGATACGCAGTATTTT.